One sample yielded the 2 T cell receptor beta chains listed below, sequenced in a study of blood T cell repertoires in COVID-19. TCRdb's table, derived via immunoSEQ multiplex PCR, lists solely in-frame clones and lacks some. The table has about 340,000 clones, 83% seen once. The sample was peripheral blood. These receptors came from a man aged 30 to 39 with active or convalescent COVID-19.

This chain links TRBV5-4 with TRBJ2-1, with 11 positions matching TRBD1. In germline, CDR1 is SGHNT, CDR2 YYREEE (reference sequence). The CDR3 contains 15 residues. J was trimmed by 6 bases and V by 4 bases; bases with no gene match: 6. Here the CDR3 DNA reads TGTGCCAGCAGCCTCAGGACAGGGGGCGTCAATGAGCAGTTCTTC. Translation gives CASSLRTGGVNEQFF. The variable domain in full, with the rest retrieved from reference TRBV5-4 and TRBJ2-1, is ETGVTQSPTHLIKTRGQQVTLRCSSQSGHNTVSWYQQALGQGPQFIFQYYREEENGRGNFPPRFSGLQFPNYSSELNVNALELDDSALYLCASSLRTGGVNEQFFGPGTRLTVL.

The chain is built from TRBV3-1 (or the pseudogene TRBV3-2) and TRBJ2-3; D is undetermined. CDR1 is LGHDT and CDR2 is YNNKEL in the germline V gene (reference sequence). The V end was cut by 3 bases, the J end by 0 bases, with 7 bases between. This CDR3 region has 14 residues. CDR3 sequence: CASSQQISTDTQYF. The CDR3 nucleotides read TGTGCCAGCAGCCAGCAGATTAGCACAGATACGCAGTATTTT.